This T cell receptor (beta chain) was obtained from a study of response to subunit inactivated influenza vaccine. TCRdb processed the RT-PCR reads anew with MiXCR; each CDR3 protein has one entry. The sample has about 300,000 distinct CDR3 sequences, 21% seen once; the top ten hold roughly 10%. A few counts support this clonotype. What it binds is unknown. Overall study results and limits: Each seasonal influenza vaccination recruits few new T cells, the authors suggested.

This sequence was found in a man aged 50 to 75 who received an inactivated influenza vaccine. The specimen was PBMCs from blood, collected approximately 22 months after vaccination.

CDR3 in amino acids: CASSKQGADYNSPLHF. CDR3 DNA sequence: TGCGCCAGCAGTAAACAGGGGGCTGACTATAATTCACCCCTCCACTTT. The rearrangement uses TRBV5-1 and TRBJ1-6, with 9 bases identical to TRBD1. Germline trimming cut 5 bases from V and 3 bases from J; bases unmatched to any gene: 6. Looked up from germline, CDR1 is SGHRS and CDR2 is YFSETQ. The CDR3 extends over 16 amino acids.